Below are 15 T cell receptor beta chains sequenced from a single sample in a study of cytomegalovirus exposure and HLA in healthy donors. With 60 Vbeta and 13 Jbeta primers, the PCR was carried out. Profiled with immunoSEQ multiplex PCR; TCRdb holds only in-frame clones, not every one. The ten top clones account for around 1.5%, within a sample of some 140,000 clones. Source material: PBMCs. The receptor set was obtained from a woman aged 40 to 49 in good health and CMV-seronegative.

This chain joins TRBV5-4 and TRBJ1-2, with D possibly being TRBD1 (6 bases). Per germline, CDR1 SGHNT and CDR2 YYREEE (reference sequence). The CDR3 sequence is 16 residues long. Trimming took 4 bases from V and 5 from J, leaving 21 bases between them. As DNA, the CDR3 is TGTGCCAGCAGCCTCTCCGAGACAGGCAATTTTTATGGCTACACCTTC. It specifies CASSLSETGNFYGYTF.

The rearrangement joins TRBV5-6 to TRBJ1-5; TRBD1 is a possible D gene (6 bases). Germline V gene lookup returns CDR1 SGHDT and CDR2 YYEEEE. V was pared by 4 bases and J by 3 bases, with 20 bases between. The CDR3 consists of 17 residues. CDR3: CASSTGQRLWDNQPQHF. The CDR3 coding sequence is TGTGCCAGCAGCACCGGACAGCGCTTGTGGGACAATCAGCCCCAGCATTTT. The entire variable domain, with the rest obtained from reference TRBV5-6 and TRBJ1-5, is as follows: DAGVTQSPTHLIKTRGQQVTLRCSPKSGHDTVSWYQQALGQGPQFIFQYYEEEERQRGNFPDRFSGHQFPNYSSELNVNALLLGDSALYLCASSTGQRLWDNQPQHFGDGTRLSIL.

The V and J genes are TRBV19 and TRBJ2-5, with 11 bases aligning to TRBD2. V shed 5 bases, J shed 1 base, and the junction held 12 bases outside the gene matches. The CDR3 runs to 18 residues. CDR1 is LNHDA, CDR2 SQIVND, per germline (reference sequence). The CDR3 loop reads CASSFRSGGAGGQETQYF. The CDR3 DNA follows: TGTGCCAGTAGTTTCCGTAGCGGGGGGGCCGGAGGCCAAGAGACCCAGTACTTC. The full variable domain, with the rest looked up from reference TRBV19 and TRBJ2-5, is DGGITQSPKYLFRKEGQNVTLSCEQNLNHDAMYWYRQDPGQGLRLIYYSQIVNDFQKGDIAEGYSVSREKKESFPLTVTSAQKNPTAFYLCASSFRSGGAGGQETQYFGPGTRLLVL.

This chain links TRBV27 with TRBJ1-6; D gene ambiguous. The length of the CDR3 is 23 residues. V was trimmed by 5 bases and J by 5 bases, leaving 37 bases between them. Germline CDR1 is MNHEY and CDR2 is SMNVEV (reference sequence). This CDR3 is CASSLRLRNIRLTPLLDNSPLHF. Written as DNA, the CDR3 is TGTGCCAGCAGTCTTCGACTGAGAAACATAAGATTAACGCCTCTCCTAGATAATTCACCCCTCCACTTT.

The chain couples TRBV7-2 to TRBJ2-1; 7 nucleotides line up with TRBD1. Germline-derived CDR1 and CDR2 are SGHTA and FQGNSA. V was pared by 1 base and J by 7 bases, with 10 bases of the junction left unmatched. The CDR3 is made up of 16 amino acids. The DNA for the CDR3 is TGTGCCAGCAGCTTAGGGCAGGGGGTCGCCCCAAATGAGCAGTTCTTC. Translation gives CASSLGQGVAPNEQFF.

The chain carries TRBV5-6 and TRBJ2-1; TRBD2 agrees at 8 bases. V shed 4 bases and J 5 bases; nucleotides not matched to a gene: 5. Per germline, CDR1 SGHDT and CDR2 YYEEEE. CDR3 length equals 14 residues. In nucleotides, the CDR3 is TGTGCCAGCAGCCGGGGGGGAAGTGACAATGAGCAGTTCTTC. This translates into CASSRGGSDNEQFF.

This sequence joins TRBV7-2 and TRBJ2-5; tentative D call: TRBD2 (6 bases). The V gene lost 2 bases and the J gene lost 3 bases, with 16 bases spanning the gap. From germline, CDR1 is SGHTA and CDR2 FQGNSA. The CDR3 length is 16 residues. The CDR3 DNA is TGTGCCAGCAGCTTACATGCGGGGTCTAACGAAGAGACCCAGTACTTC. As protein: CASSLHAGSNEETQYF.

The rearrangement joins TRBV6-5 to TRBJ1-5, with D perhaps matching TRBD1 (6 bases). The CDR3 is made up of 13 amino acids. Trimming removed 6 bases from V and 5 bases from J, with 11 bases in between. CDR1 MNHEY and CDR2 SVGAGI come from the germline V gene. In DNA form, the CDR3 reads TGTGCCAGCAGACTGCACAGGGATCAGCCCCAGCATTTT. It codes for CASRLHRDQPQHF.

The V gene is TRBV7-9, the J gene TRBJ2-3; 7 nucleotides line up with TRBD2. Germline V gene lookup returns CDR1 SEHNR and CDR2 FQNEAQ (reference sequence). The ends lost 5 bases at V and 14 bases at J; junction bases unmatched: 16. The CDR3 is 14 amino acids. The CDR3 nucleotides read TGTGCCAGCAGCCCTAATCCTTTTGGGGGGGAGCCGTATTTT. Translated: CASSPNPFGGEPYF. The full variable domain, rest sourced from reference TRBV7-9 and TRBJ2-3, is DTGVSQNPRHKITKRGQNVTFRCDPISEHNRLYWYRQTLGQGPEFLTYFQNEAQLEKSRLLSDRFSAERPKGSFSTLEIQRTEQGDSAMYLCASSPNPFGGEPYFGPGTRLTVL.

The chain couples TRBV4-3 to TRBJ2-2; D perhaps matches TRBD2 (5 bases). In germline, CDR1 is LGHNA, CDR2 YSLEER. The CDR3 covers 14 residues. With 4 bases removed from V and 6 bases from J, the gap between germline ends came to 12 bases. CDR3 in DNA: TGCGCCAGCAGCCTCGGATTCGGGGCCGGGGAGCTGTTTTTT. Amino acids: CASSLGFGAGELFF.

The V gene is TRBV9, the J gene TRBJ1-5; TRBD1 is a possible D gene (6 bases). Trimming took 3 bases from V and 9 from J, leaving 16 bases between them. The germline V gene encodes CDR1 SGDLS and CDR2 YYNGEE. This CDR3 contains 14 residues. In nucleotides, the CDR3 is TGTGCCAGCAGCGAACAGGGCCGGGGTGGGCCCCAGCATTTT. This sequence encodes CASSEQGRGGPQHF.

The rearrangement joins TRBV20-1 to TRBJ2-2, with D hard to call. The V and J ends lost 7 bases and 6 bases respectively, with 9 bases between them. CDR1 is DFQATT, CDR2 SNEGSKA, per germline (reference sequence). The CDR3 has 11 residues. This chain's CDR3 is CSGTRSGELFF. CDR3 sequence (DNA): TGCAGTGGAACCCGGTCCGGGGAGCTGTTTTTT.

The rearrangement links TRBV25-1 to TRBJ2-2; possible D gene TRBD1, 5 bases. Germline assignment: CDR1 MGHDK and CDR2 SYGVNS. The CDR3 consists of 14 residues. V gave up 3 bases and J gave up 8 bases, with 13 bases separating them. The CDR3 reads CASSEAGWVGELFF. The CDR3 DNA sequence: TGTGCCAGCAGTGAGGCAGGGTGGGTGGGGGAGCTGTTTTTT. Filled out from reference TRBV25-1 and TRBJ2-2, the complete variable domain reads EADIYQTPRYLVIGTGKKITLECSQTMGHDKMYWYQQDPGMELHLIHYSYGVNSTEKGDLSSESTVSRIRTEHFPLTLESARPSHTSQYLCASSEAGWVGELFFGEGSRLTVL.

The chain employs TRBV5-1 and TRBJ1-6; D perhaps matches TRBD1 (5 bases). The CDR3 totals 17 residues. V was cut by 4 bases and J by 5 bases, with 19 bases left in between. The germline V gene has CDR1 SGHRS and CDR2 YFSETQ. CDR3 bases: TGCGCCAGCAGCGCACCTCCGGGGGTAGGAGATAATTCACCCCTCCACTTT. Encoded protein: CASSAPPGVGDNSPLHF.

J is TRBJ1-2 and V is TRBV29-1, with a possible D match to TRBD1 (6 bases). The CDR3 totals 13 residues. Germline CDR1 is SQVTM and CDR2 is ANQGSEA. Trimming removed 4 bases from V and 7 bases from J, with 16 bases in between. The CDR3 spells CSVVNRERFGYTF. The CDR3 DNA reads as TGCAGCGTTGTCAACAGGGAGAGGTTTGGCTACACCTTC.